This record covers a single T cell receptor (beta chain). Its cognate antigen is unknown. The source of the sample is a study of cytomegalovirus exposure and HLA in healthy donors. The study's findings and limits: Reports showed the classifier diagnosing cytomegalovirus status with high specificity and sensitivity. Previously analyzed data showed that most TCR beta V segments were productive at a frequency of about 87% or about 30%.

The CDR3 has 13 amino acids. V was clipped by 4 bases and J by 8 bases; unmatched bases: 3. The germline gives CDR1 SGHNT, CDR2 YYREEE (reference sequence). The PCR ran on 60 Vbeta and 13 Jbeta primers. Only in-frame clones appear in the TCRdb table, and some are missing; sequencing was by immunoSEQ multiplex PCR. This sample carries tens of thousands of clones, with about 12% going to the ten biggest clones. The source material was PBMCs. The receptor was isolated from a woman aged 55 to 70 in good health and CMV-seropositive. The chain links TRBV5-4 to TRBJ2-1; 10 positions match TRBD2. The CDR3 protein is CASSPSGGDEQFF. In nucleotides, the CDR3 is TGTGCCAGCAGCCCCAGCGGGGGGGATGAGCAGTTCTTC.